A single sample gave rise to the 18 T cell receptor beta chains below, sequenced in a study of blood T cell repertoires in COVID-19. Produced via immunoSEQ multiplex PCR; TCRdb's table is partial and in-frame only. The table records 300,000 or so clones, 85% to 90% of them present only once. Sequencing was carried out using peripheral blood. These receptors all come from a woman between 25 and 40 years old with COVID-19, enrolled during active disease.

This clone appeared once. This chain uses TRBV7-9 with TRBJ2-7; tentatively, D is TRBD2 (6 bases). CDR1 and CDR2 (germline): SEHNR, FQNEAQ (reference sequence). The germline V and J ends were trimmed by 5 bases and 6 bases, with 8 bases remaining between them. CDR3 length: 11 residues. This chain's CDR3 is CASSQEGEQYF. Here the CDR3 DNA reads TGTGCCAGCAGCCAGGAGGGCGAGCAGTACTTC.

The gene calls are TRBV27 and TRBJ1-5, with D unresolved. V dropped 0 bases and J dropped 7 bases, with 10 bases sitting between them. The CDR3 contains 14 residues. The germline gives CDR1 MNHEY, CDR2 SMNVEV (reference sequence). In DNA, the CDR3 is TGTGCCAGCAGTTTATCGGGCAATGAGCAGCCCCAGCATTTT. It codes for CASSLSGNEQPQHF.

The chain joins TRBV9 to TRBJ2-7, with 8 positions matching TRBD2. Trimming took 4 bases from V and 0 from J; bases not matched to a gene: 9. Germline V gene data show CDR1 as SGDLS and CDR2 as YYNGEE. There are 16 residues in the CDR3. CDR3 DNA sequence: TGTGCCAGCAGCCCTTCGACTAGCGCGAGCTCCTACGAGCAGTACTTC. Translation: CASSPSTSASSYEQYF.

The V gene is TRBV5-4, the J gene TRBJ1-2, with 10 bases lining up with TRBD1. The CDR3 loop spans 16 amino acids. Germline CDR1 and CDR2: SGHNT and YYREEE (reference sequence). Germline trimming cut 2 bases from V and 5 bases from J; bases unmatched to any gene: 9. The CDR3 spells CASSFPRQGATYGYTF. CDR3 nucleotide sequence: TGTGCCAGCAGCTTCCCTCGACAGGGGGCGACTTATGGCTACACCTTC.

V usage is TRBV5-1 and J usage is TRBJ2-3; 7 bases fit TRBD1. The CDR3 spans 15 residues. Germline V CDR1 and CDR2: SGHRS, YFSETQ. The V and J ends lost 1 base and 2 bases, in that order; junction bases with no gene match: 4. In DNA, the CDR3 is TGCGCCAGCAGCTTGAGCCAGGGGGTCACAGATACGCAGTATTTT. Its translation is CASSLSQGVTDTQYF.

The chain links TRBV7-6 to TRBJ2-7; tentative D call: TRBD2 (5 bases). Trimming left V 5 bases short and J 3 bases short, with 20 bases between. The CDR3 contains 16 residues. From germline, CDR1 is SGHVS and CDR2 FNYEAQ. The CDR3: CASSTALGGLLYEQYF. For the CDR3, the DNA is TGTGCCAGCAGCACCGCCCTAGGTGGACTTCTCTACGAGCAGTACTTC.

The V and J genes are TRBV5-1 and TRBJ1-5, with D possibly being TRBD1 (5 bases). The CDR3 loop spans 13 amino acids. V shed 5 bases and J shed 6 bases, with 12 bases lying between them. Germline CDR1 is SGHRS and CDR2 is YFSETQ. The CDR3 reads CASRYDQGQPQHF. The CDR3 nucleotides read TGCGCCAGCAGGTATGATCAGGGTCAGCCCCAGCATTTT.

As to this clone: The junction shows a germline mismatch at one end, possibly a read error. The V call is TRBV19, the J call TRBJ2-3; D gene unclear. Per the germline V gene, CDR1 is LNHDA and CDR2 is SQIVND (reference sequence). CDR3 length: 12 amino acids. The CDR3 DNA sequence: TGTGCCAGTAGTATAGACCTGGGCCCGAAAGATTTT. As protein: CASSIDLGPKDF.

The rearrangement links TRBV19 to TRBJ1-1; D remains unclear. The germline V gene has CDR1 LNHDA and CDR2 SQIVND (reference sequence). CDR3 length: 14 amino acids. Trimming took 5 bases from V and 1 from J, leaving 11 bases between them. DNA of the CDR3: TGTGCCAGTAGTCAACCACCAGAGAACACTGAAGCTTTCTTT. It encodes CASSQPPENTEAFF. The whole variable domain, filled in from reference TRBV19 and TRBJ1-1, reads DGGITQSPKYLFRKEGQNVTLSCEQNLNHDAMYWYRQDPGQGLRLIYYSQIVNDFQKGDIAEGYSVSREKKESFPLTVTSAQKNPTAFYLCASSQPPENTEAFFGQGTRLTVV.

The V and J genes are TRBV7-6 and TRBJ2-7; TRBD2 matches at 7 bases. Germline assignment: CDR1 SGHVS and CDR2 FNYEAQ. Trimming removed 5 bases from V and 1 base from J; junction bases left unmatched: 8. The CDR3 length is 15 residues. The CDR3 reads CASSDLTSRSYEQYF. Here the CDR3 DNA reads TGTGCCAGCAGCGACCTGACTAGCCGTTCCTACGAGCAGTACTTC.

The chain combines TRBV9 with TRBJ2-7; tentative D call: TRBD1 (6 bases). The germline gives CDR1 SGDLS, CDR2 YYNGEE. V gave up 0 bases and J gave up 4 bases, with 14 bases separating them. The CDR3 sequence is 15 residues long. CDR3 nucleotide sequence: TGTGCCAGCAGCGTAGCAGGGACAAGTCAATACGAGCAGTACTTC. Its protein product is CASSVAGTSQYEQYF. Using reference TRBV9 and TRBJ2-7 for the parts outside the CDR3, the full variable domain is DSGVTQTPKHLITATGQRVTLRCSPRSGDLSVYWYQQSLDQGLQFLIQYYNGEERAKGNILERFSAQQFPDLHSELNLSSLELGDSALYFCASSVAGTSQYEQYFGPGTRLTVT.

The genes are TRBV28 and TRBJ2-3; D possibly corresponds to TRBD1 (6 bases). This CDR3 spans 15 amino acids. The V end lost 6 bases, the J end lost 3 bases, and 16 bases lay between the germline ends. Looked up from germline, CDR1 is MDHEN and CDR2 is SYDVKM. The CDR3 reads CASSRPRQGTDTQYF. The CDR3 bases are TGTGCCAGCAGCCGGCCAAGGCAGGGGACAGATACGCAGTATTTT.

The J gene is TRBJ1-1, the V gene TRBV4-1, with D hard to call. Germline-derived CDR1 and CDR2 are MGHRA and YSYEKL. This CDR3 is 14 amino acids long. V was clipped by 1 base and J by 1 base, with 7 bases between them. The CDR3 region is CASSQVVRNTEAFF. CDR3 DNA sequence: TGCGCCAGCAGCCAAGTAGTGCGGAACACTGAAGCTTTCTTT.

V gene TRBV19 combines with J gene TRBJ2-3; D perhaps matches TRBD2 (5 bases). Trimming removed 6 bases at V and 2 bases at J, with 15 bases between. Germline V gene sequence: CDR1 LNHDA, CDR2 SQIVND (reference sequence). CDR3 length equals 15 residues. The CDR3: CASRSGGKPTDTQYF. The DNA of the CDR3 is TGTGCCAGTAGAAGCGGTGGAAAACCCACAGATACGCAGTATTTT.

This chain links TRBV28 with TRBJ2-2; TRBD1 matches at 8 bases. Germline loops: CDR1 MDHEN, CDR2 SYDVKM. The V and J ends lost 4 bases and 6 bases, in that order; junction bases with no gene match: 7. The CDR3 has 15 residues. The CDR3 protein is CASSSQGAGSGELFF. The CDR3 DNA reads TGTGCCAGCAGTTCTCAGGGGGCAGGGTCCGGGGAGCTGTTTTTT.

Only one count was recorded for this clone. This chain connects TRBV5-1 to TRBJ1-6; no definite D call. CDR3 length: 14 amino acids. V was shortened by 4 bases and J by 3 bases, with 8 bases between the two germline ends. Germline CDR1 SGHRS, CDR2 YFSETQ. In nucleotides, the CDR3 is TGCGCCAGCAGCCAAGAGCTCTATAATTCACCCCTCCACTTT. Translation gives CASSQELYNSPLHF.

This chain connects TRBV15 to TRBJ1-5, with 10 bases identical to TRBD1. CDR1 is LNHNV and CDR2 is YYDKDF in the germline V gene (reference sequence). V dropped 8 bases and J dropped 9; count of bases not matched to a gene: 10. This CDR3 is 14 amino acids long. The CDR3 DNA reads as TGTGCCACCTCCCGGGACAGGGGTTTGGGGCCCCAGCATTTT. This codes for CATSRDRGLGPQHF. Variable domain in full (rest from reference TRBV15 and TRBJ1-5): DAMVIQNPRYQVTQFGKPVTLSCSQTLNHNVMYWYQQKSSQAPKLLFHYYDKDFNNEADTPDNFQSRRPNTSFCFLDIRSPGLGDTAMYLCATSRDRGLGPQHFGDGTRLSIL.

This chain connects TRBV9 to TRBJ2-1; 9 bases match TRBD1. Germline CDR1 SGDLS, CDR2 YYNGEE. The CDR3 length is 15 residues. Trimming cost V 0 bases and J 8 bases; bases outside gene matches: 6. The CDR3 bases are TGTGCCAGCAGCGTAGACAGGGGGCTAGGCTATGAGCAGTTCTTC. It translates to CASSVDRGLGYEQFF.